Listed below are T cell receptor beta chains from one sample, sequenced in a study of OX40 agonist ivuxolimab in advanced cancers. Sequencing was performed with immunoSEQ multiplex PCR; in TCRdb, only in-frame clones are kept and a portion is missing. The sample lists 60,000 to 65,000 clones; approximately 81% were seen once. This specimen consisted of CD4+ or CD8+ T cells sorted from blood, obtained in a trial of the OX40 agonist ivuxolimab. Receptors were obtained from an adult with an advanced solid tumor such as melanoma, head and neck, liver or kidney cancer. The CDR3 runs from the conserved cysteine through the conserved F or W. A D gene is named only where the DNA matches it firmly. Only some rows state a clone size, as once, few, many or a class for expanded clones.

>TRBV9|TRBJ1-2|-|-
CASSVEWAEYGYTF
TGTGCCAGCAGCGTAGAATGGGCCGAGTATGGCTACACCTTC
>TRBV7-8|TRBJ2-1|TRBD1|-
CASSFRDRYNEQFF
TGTGCCAGCAGCTTTCGGGACAGATACAATGAGCAGTTCTTC
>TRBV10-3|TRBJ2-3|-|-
CAISESADTQYF
TGTGCCATCAGTGAGTCCGCGGACACGCAGTATTTT
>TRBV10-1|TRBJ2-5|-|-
CASSTGQQQETQYF
TGCGCCAGCAGTACCGGACAGCAACAAGAGACCCAGTACTTC
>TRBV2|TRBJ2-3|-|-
CASSEALPRESQYF
TGTGCCAGCAGTGAAGCACTCCCCAGGGAGTCGCAGTATTTT
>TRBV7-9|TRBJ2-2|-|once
CASSLATNGELFF
TGTGCCAGCAGCTTAGCGACTAACGGGGAGCTGTTTTTT
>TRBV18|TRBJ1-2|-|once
CASSPGVFSYGYTF
TGTGCCAGCTCACCAGGGGTTTTTAGCTATGGCTACACCTTC
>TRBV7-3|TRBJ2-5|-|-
CASSQNRAGTQYF
TGTGCCAGCAGCCAAAACAGGGCGGGGACCCAGTACTTC
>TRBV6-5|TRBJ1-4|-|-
CASSYSGGSNEKLFF
TGTGCCAGCAGTTACTCGGGAGGGTCTAATGAAAAACTGTTTTTT
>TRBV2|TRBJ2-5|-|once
CASSEIHSQETQYF
TGTGCCAGCAGTGAAATCCATAGCCAAGAGACCCAGTACTTC
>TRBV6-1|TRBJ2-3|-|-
CASSERDTQYF
TGTGCCAGCAGTGAAAGGGATACGCAGTATTTT
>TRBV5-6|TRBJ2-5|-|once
CASSRDFQETQYF
TGTGCCAGCAGCCGGGACTTTCAAGAGACCCAGTACTTC
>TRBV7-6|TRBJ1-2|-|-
CASSSRGGYGYTF
TGTGCCAGCAGCTCACGGGGGGGGTACGGCTACACCTTC
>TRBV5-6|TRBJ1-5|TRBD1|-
CASSGQGGNQPQHF
TGTGCCAGCAGCGGACAGGGGGGGAATCAGCCCCAGCATTTT
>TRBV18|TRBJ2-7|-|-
CASSPRDEGTYEQYF
TGTGCCAGCTCACCACGAGACGAGGGCACCTACGAGCAGTACTTC
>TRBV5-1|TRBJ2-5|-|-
CASSPGVGETQYF
TGCGCCAGCAGCCCCGGGGTGGGGGAGACCCAGTACTTC
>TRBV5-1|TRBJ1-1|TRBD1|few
CASSSGQSGTEAFF
TGCGCCAGCAGCTCGGGACAGAGCGGCACTGAAGCTTTCTTT
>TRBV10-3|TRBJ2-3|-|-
CAISETGSTDTQYF
TGTGCCATCAGTGAGACGGGAAGCACAGATACGCAGTATTTT
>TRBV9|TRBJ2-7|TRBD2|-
CASTKTSGNYEQYF
TGTGCCAGCACAAAGACTAGCGGGAACTACGAGCAGTACTTC
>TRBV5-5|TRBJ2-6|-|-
CASSLRGPGANVLTF
TGTGCCAGCAGCTTAAGAGGGCCGGGGGCCAACGTCCTGACTTTC
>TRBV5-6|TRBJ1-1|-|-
CASSLRAGEAFF
TGTGCCAGCAGCTTGCGGGCAGGTGAAGCTTTCTTT
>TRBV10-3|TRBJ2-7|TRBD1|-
CAISELGTGDWFSEQYF
TGTGCCATCAGTGAGTTGGGGACAGGGGATTGGTTCTCCGAGCAGTACTTC
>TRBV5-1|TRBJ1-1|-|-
CASSLEGVGTEAFF
TGCGCCAGCAGCTTGGAGGGGGTAGGCACTGAAGCTTTCTTT
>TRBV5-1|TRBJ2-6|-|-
CASSLASGTGANVLTF
TGCGCCAGCAGCTTGGCTTCGGGGACCGGGGCCAACGTCCTGACTTTC
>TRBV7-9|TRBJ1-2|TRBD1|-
CASSLDGGQGNGYTF
TGTGCCAGCAGCTTAGATGGAGGACAGGGGAATGGCTACACCTTC
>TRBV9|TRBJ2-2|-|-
CASSVAGTFTGELFF
TGTGCCAGCAGCGTGGCCGGGACTTTCACCGGGGAGCTGTTTTTT
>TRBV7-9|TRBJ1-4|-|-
CASSFRGEKLFF
TGTGCCAGCAGCTTCAGGGGTGAAAAACTGTTTTTT
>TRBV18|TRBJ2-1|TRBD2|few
CASSLSGRGIEQFF
TGTGCCAGCTCACTTAGCGGGAGAGGTATTGAGCAGTTCTTC
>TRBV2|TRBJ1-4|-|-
CASSALVSSEKLFF
TGTGCCAGCAGTGCCTTGGTATCCAGTGAAAAACTGTTTTTT
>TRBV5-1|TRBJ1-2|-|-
CASSLETPNYGYTF
TGCGCCAGCAGCTTGGAAACACCAAACTATGGCTACACCTTC
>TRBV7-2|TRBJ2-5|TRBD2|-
CASSQRAGGQETQYF
TGTGCCAGCAGCCAGAGGGCCGGGGGGCAAGAGACCCAGTACTTC
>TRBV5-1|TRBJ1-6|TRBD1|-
CASLGQGRITSPLHF
TGCGCCAGTCTGGGACAGGGCCGGATAACTTCACCCCTCCACTTT
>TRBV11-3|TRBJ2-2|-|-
CASSLGGHTGELFF
TGTGCCAGCAGCTTAGGGGGCCACACCGGGGAGCTGTTTTTT
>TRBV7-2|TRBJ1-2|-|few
CASSGGFGGRYGYTF
TGTGCCAGCAGCGGTGGGTTTGGTGGACGTTATGGCTACACCTTC
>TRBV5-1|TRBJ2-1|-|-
CASSTPVSYNEQFF
TGCGCCAGCAGCACGCCAGTCAGCTACAATGAGCAGTTCTTC
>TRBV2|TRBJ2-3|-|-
CASSEWAALTDTQYF
TGTGCCAGCAGTGAATGGGCAGCCCTCACAGATACGCAGTATTTT
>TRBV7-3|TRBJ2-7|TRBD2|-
CASSPGTSGSEQYF
TGTGCCAGCAGCCCAGGGACTAGCGGGAGCGAGCAGTACTTC
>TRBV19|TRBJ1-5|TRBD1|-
CASSIAWDRAQPQHF
TGTGCCAGTAGTATAGCCTGGGACAGGGCCCAGCCCCAGCATTTT